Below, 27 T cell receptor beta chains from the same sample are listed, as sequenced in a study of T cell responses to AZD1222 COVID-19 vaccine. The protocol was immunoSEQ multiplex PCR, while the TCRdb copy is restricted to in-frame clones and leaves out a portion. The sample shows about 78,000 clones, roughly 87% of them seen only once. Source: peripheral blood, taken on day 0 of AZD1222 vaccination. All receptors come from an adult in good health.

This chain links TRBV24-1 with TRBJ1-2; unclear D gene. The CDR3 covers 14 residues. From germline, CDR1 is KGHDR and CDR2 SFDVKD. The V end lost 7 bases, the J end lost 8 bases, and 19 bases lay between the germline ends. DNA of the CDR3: TGTGCCACCAGCGAAGATACAGTTCCAGGAGGCTACACCTTC. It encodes CATSEDTVPGGYTF.

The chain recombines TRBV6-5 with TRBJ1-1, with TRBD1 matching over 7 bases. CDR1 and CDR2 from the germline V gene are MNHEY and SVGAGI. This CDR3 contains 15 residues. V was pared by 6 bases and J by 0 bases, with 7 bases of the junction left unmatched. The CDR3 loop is CASSRDSNLNTEAFF. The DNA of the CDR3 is TGTGCCAGCAGCCGGGACAGTAATTTGAACACTGAAGCTTTCTTT.

The CDR3 is CASSSTVMNTEAFF. As DNA, the CDR3 is TGTGCCAGCAGCTCCACGGTGATGAACACTGAAGCTTTCTTT. The rearrangement joins TRBV14 to TRBJ1-1; no firm D call. V shed 5 bases and J shed 0 bases, with 10 bases lying between them. The CDR3 is 14 residues long. Germline V gene data show CDR1 as SGHDN and CDR2 as FVKESK.

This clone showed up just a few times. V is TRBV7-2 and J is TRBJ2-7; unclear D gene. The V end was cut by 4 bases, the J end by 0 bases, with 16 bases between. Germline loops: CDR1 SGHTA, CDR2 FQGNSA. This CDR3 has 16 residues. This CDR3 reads CASSSKGGVSSYEQYF. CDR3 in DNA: TGTGCCAGCAGCTCAAAAGGCGGAGTAAGCTCCTACGAGCAGTACTTC.

The CDR3 spells CASSQDRKGDGYTF. CDR3 sequence (DNA): TGTGCCAGCAGCCAAGATCGAAAGGGAGATGGCTACACCTTC. The chain uses TRBV4-2 and TRBJ1-2; no clear D. The CDR3 is made up of 14 amino acids. The V gene lost 0 bases and the J gene lost 6 bases, with 11 bases spanning the gap. Per germline, CDR1 LGHNA and CDR2 YNFKEQ.

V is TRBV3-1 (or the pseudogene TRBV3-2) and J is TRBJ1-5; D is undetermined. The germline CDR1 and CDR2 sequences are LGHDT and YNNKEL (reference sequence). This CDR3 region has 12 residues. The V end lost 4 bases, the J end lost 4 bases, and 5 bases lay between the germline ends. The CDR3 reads CASSRRNQPQHF. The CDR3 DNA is TGTGCCAGCAGCCGACGGAATCAGCCCCAGCATTTT.

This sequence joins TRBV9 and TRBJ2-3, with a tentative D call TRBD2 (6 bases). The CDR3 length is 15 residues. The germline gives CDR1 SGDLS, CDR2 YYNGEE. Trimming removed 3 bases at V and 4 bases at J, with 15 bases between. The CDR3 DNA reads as TGTGCCAGCAGCGCGGACTATGAGGAAGCAGATACGCAGTATTTT. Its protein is CASSADYEEADTQYF.

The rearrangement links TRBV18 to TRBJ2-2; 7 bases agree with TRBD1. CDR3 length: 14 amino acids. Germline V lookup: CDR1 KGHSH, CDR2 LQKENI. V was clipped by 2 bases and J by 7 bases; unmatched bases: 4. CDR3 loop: CASSPDRDIGELFF. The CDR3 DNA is TGTGCCAGCTCACCAGACAGGGATATCGGGGAGCTGTTTTTT.

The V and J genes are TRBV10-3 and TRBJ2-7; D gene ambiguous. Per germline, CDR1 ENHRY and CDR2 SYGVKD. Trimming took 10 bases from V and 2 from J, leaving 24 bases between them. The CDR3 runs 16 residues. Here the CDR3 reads CARPGPIPPLPYEQYF. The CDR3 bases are TGTGCCAGACCTGGGCCCATTCCGCCCTTACCCTACGAGCAGTACTTC.

The CDR3 coding sequence is TGTGCCAGCACCATAGACAGCAATCAAGAGACCCAGTACTTC. Translated: CASTIDSNQETQYF. The chain joins TRBV5-5 to TRBJ2-5, with D possibly TRBD1 on 5 matching bases. Germline V CDR1 and CDR2: SGHKS, YYEKEE (reference sequence). V dropped 6 bases and J dropped 2 bases, with 14 bases sitting between them. This CDR3 has 14 amino acids.

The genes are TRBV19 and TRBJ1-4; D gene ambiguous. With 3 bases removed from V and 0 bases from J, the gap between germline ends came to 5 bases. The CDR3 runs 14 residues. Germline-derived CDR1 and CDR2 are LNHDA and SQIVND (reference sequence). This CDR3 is CASSITATNEKLFF. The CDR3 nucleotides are TGTGCCAGTAGTATTACAGCAACTAATGAAAAACTGTTTTTT.

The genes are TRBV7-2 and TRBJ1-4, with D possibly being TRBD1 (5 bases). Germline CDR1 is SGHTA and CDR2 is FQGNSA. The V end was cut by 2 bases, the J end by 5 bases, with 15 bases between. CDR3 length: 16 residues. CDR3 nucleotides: TGTGCCAGCAGCTTAAGGGGTGGGACTGAGAATGAAAAACTGTTTTTT. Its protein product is CASSLRGGTENEKLFF. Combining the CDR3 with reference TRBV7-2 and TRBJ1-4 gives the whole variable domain GAGVSQSPSNKVTEKGKDVELRCDPISGHTALYWYRQSLGQGLEFLIYFQGNSAPDKSGLPSDRFSAERTGGSVSTLTIQRTQQEDSAVYLCASSLRGGTENEKLFFGSGTQLSVL.

As DNA, the CDR3 is TGTGCCAGCAGCGGGGAGGGCAGGTTCTATGGCTACACCTTC. It translates to CASSGEGRFYGYTF. This rearrangement joins TRBV5-8 to TRBJ1-2; D gene ambiguous. The CDR3 extends over 14 amino acids. Germline-derived CDR1 and CDR2 are SGHTS and YDEGEE. V was pared by 4 bases and J by 4 bases, with 14 bases between.

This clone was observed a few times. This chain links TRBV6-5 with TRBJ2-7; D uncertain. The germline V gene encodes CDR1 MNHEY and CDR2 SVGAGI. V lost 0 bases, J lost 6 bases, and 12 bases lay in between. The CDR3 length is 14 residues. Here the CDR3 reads CASSYSIEVTEQYF. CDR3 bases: TGTGCCAGCAGTTACTCGATTGAAGTGACCGAGCAGTACTTC.

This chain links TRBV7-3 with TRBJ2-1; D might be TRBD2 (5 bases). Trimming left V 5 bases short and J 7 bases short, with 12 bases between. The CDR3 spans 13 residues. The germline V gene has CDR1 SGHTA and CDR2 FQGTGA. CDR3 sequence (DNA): TGTGCCAGCAGCATGACTACCGGGAATGAGCAGTTCTTC. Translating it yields CASSMTTGNEQFF.

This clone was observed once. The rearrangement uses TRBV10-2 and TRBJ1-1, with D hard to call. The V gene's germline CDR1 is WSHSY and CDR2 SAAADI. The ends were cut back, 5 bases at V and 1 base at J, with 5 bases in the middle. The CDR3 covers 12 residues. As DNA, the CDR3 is TGCGCCAGCAGTCACAGGAACACTGAAGCTTTCTTT. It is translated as CASSHRNTEAFF.

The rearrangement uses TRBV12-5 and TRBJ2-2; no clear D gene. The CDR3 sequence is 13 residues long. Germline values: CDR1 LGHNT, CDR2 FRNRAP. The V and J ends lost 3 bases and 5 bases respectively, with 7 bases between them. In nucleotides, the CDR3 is TGTGCTAGTGGTTTCTGGTCAACCGGGGAGCTGTTTTTT. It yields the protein CASGFWSTGELFF.

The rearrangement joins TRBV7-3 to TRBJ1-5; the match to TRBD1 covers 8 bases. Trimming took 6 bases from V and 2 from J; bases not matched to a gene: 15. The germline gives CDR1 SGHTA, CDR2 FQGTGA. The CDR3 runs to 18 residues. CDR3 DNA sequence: TGTGCCAGCAGTCGCTTAACCTCACAGGGGGAGGGCAATCAGCCCCAGCATTTT. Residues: CASSRLTSQGEGNQPQHF.

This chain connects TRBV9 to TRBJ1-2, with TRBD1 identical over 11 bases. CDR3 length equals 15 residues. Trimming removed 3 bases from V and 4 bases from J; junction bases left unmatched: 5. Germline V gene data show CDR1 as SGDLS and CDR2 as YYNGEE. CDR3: CASSEDRGLGYGYTF. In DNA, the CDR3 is TGTGCCAGCAGCGAGGACAGGGGGCTCGGCTATGGCTACACCTTC.

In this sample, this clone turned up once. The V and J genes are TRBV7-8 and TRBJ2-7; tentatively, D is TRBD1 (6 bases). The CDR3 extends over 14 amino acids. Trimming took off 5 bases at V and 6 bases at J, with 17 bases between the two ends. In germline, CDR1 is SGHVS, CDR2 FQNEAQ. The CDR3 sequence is CASSATTGPREQYF. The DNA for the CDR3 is TGTGCCAGCAGCGCAACGACAGGCCCACGCGAGCAGTACTTC.

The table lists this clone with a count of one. CDR3: CASQSRSWDEQFF. CDR3 nucleotides: TGTGCCAGCCAAAGCCGGAGCTGGGATGAGCAGTTCTTC. V gene TRBV6-5 combines with J gene TRBJ2-1; D unresolved. V was shortened by 8 bases and J by 8 bases, with 16 bases between the two germline ends. The germline V gene encodes CDR1 MNHEY and CDR2 SVGAGI. The CDR3 has 13 residues.

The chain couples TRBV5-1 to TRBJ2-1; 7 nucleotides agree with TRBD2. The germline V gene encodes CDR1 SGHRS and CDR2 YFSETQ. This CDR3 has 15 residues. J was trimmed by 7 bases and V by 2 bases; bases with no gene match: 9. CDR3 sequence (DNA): TGCGCCAGCAGCTTTAGGGCCGGGGACTATAATGAGCAGTTCTTC. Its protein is CASSFRAGDYNEQFF.

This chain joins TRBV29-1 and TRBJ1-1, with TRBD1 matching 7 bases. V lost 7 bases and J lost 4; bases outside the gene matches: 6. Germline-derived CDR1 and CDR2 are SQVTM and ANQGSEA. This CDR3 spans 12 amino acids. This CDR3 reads CSAAGTATEAFF. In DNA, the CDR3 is TGCAGCGCGGCCGGGACAGCCACTGAAGCTTTCTTT.

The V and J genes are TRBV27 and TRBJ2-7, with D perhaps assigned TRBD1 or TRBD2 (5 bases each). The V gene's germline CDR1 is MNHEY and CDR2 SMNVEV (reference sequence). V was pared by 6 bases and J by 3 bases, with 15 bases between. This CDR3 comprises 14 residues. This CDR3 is CASSPTGTRYEQYF. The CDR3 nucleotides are TGTGCCAGCAGCCCCACCGGGACCCGCTACGAGCAGTACTTC.

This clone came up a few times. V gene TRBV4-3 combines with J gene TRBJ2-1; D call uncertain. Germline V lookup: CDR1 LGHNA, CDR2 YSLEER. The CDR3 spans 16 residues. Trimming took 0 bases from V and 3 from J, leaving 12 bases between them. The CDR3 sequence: CASSQDGITGYNEQFF. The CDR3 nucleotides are TGCGCCAGCAGCCAAGATGGTATTACGGGCTACAATGAGCAGTTCTTC.

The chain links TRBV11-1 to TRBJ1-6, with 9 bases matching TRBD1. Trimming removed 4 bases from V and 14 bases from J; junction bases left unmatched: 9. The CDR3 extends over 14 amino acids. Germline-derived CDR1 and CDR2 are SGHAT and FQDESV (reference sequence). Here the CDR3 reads CASSSGTGRVTLHF. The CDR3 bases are TGTGCCAGCAGCTCCGGGACAGGGAGGGTCACCCTCCACTTT.

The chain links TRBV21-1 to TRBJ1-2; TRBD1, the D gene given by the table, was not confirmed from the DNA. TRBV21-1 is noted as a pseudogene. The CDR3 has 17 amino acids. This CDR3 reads CASRLKCGDRGRYGYTF. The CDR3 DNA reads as TGTGCCAGCAGACTCAAATGTGGGGACAGGGGTCGCTATGGCTACACCTTC.